This T cell receptor (beta chain) was sequenced for a study of response to subunit inactivated influenza vaccine. Overall study findings and caveats: Each seasonal influenza vaccination recruits few new T cells, the authors suggested.

Details on this clonotype: Its antigen remains unidentified.

The V and J ends lost 5 bases and 3 bases respectively, with 11 bases between them. Germline assignment: CDR1 SGHRS and CDR2 YFSETQ. This CDR3 contains 14 residues. From the RT-PCR reads, TCRdb called clonotypes with MiXCR, one entry per CDR3 protein. The table shows fewer than 650,000 distinct CDR3 sequences, with about an eighth occurring only once. The chain links TRBV5-1 to TRBJ2-2, with a possible D match to TRBD2 (6 bases). This sequence was found in a man in his fifties who received an inactivated influenza vaccine. This specimen was PBMCs from blood, taken 35 to 45 days after vaccination. CDR3 residues: CASRRGSDTGELFF. Written as DNA, the CDR3 is TGCGCCAGCAGGCGGGGCAGTGACACCGGGGAGCTGTTTTTT. Complete variable domain (other parts from reference TRBV5-1 and TRBJ2-2): KAGVTQTPRYLIKTRGQQVTLSCSPISGHRSVSWYQQTPGQGLQFLFEYFSETQRNKGNFPGRFSGRQFSNSRSEMNVSTLELGDSALYLCASRRGSDTGELFFGEGSRLTVL.